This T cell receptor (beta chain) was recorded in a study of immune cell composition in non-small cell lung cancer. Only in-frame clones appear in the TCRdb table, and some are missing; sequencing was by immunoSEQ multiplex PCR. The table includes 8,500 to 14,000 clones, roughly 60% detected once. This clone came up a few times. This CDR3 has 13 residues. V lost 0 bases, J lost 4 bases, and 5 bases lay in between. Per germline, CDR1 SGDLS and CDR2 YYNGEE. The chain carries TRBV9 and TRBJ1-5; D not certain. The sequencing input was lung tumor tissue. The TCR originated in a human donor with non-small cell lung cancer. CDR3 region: CASSVAGNQPQHF. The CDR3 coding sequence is TGTGCCAGCAGCGTAGCGGGTAATCAGCCCCAGCATTTT. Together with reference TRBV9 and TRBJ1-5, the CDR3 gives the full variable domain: DSGVTQTPKHLITATGQRVTLRCSPRSGDLSVYWYQQSLDQGLQFLIQYYNGEERAKGNILERFSAQQFPDLHSELNLSSLELGDSALYFCASSVAGNQPQHFGDGTRLSIL.